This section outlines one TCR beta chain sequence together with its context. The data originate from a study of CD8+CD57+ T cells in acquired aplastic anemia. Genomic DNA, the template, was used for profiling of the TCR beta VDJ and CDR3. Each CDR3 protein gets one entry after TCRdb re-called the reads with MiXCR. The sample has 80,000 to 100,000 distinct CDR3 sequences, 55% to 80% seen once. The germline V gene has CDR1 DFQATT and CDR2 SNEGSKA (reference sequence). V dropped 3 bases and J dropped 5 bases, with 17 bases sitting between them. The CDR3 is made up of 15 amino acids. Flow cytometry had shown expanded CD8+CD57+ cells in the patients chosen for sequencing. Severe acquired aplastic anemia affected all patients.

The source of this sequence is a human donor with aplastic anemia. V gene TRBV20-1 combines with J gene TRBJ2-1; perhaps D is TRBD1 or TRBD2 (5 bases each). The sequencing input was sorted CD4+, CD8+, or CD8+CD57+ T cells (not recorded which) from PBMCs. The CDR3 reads CSARRPGPANNEQFF. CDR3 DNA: TGCAGTGCTAGGAGACCGGGACCGGCAAACAATGAGCAGTTCTTC.